This T cell receptor beta chain was obtained from a study of T cells in Graves' hyperthyroidism and ophthalmopathy. Regions amplified from RNA transcripts were the TCR beta CDR3 regions. With the HTBI primer set, the TCR CDR3 went through a first round of RT-PCR. TCRdb re-analysed the multiplex PCR reads in MiXCR, keeping a single row per CDR3 protein. The sample holds 370,000 or so distinct CDR3 sequences, approximately 12% seen once. Researchers barred patients who had uncontrolled infection, other autoimmune disease, pregnancy or lactation. Every diagnosis used clinical symptoms, serum thyroxine and TRAb, thyroid ultrasound and orbital computed tomography. There are 12 residues in the CDR3. Germline V gene lookup returns CDR1 LNHDA and CDR2 SQIVND (reference sequence). Trimming left V 1 base short and J 6 bases short, with 6 bases between. This clonotype appeared a few times. What it binds is not known.

Overall study results and limits: A 13 V-J signature model discriminated ophthalmopathy versus stable hyperthyroidism. In validation, the model predicted ophthalmopathy. These predictions came a median about 6.5 months before onset.

The chain combines TRBV19 with TRBJ1-1; the D is unclear. The specimen sequenced was blood. The sequence was obtained from a man younger than 45 with Graves' hyperthyroidism that later progressed to Graves' ophthalmopathy. CDR3 sequence reads: CASSIGGAEAFF. Here the CDR3 DNA reads TGTGCCAGTAGTATAGGCGGGGCTGAAGCTTTCTTT.